This T cell receptor beta chain was sequenced during a study of technical replicates of blood from a handful of donors. The CDR3 covers 14 residues. Germline assignment: CDR1 SGHRS and CDR2 YFSETQ. The V and J ends lost 2 bases and 6 bases, in that order; junction bases with no gene match: 4. Method: immunoSEQ multiplex PCR; TCRdb's copy keeps in-frame clones and lacks some. This table holds about 56,000 clones, 93% found once. The sequenced sample was PBMCs. The genes are TRBV5-1 and TRBJ2-2, with 7 positions matching TRBD1. The clonotype originates from a human donor in good health. Some clones in this sample may be carry-over from other donors' samples. The CDR3 sequence: CASSLRTGAGELFF. The CDR3 DNA is TGCGCCAGCAGCTTACGGACAGGTGCCGGGGAGCTGTTTTTT.